One and the same sample provided the 21 T cell receptor beta chains below, sequenced in a study of T cell responses to AZD1222 COVID-19 vaccine. Sequencing was performed with immunoSEQ multiplex PCR; in TCRdb, only in-frame clones are kept and a portion is missing. The sample holds about 99,000 clones, around nine tenths seen once. The sequencing here drew on peripheral blood, taken on day 0 of AZD1222 vaccination. The receptors were sampled from an adult in good health.

The chain couples TRBV25-1 to TRBJ2-7, with 8 bases that match TRBD2. V was pared by 6 bases and J by 1 base, with 8 bases of the junction left unmatched. The CDR3 runs 15 residues. Germline CDR1 MGHDK, CDR2 SYGVNS. CDR3 sequence reads: CASRGPTSASYEQYF. The CDR3 DNA reads as TGTGCCAGCAGGGGCCCGACTAGCGCTTCCTACGAGCAGTACTTC.

This sequence joins TRBV27 and TRBJ1-1; TRBD1 matches 7 bases. With 6 bases clipped from V and 6 bases from J, the junction kept 10 bases outside the gene matches. CDR1 is MNHEY and CDR2 is SMNVEV in the germline V gene (reference sequence). CDR3 length: 14 amino acids. CDR3 amino acids: CASSDGTVSPEAFF. CDR3 nucleotides: TGTGCCAGCAGCGACGGGACAGTATCTCCTGAAGCTTTCTTT.

The CDR3 bases are TGTGCCAGCAGTTACGGGCACCGCTATGGCTACACCTTC. It codes for CASSYGHRYGYTF. This chain connects TRBV6-5 to TRBJ1-2; D is uncertain. The V end lost 2 bases, the J end lost 4 bases, and 8 bases lay between the germline ends. Germline V gives CDR1 MNHEY, CDR2 SVGAGI. The CDR3 has 13 amino acids.

V usage is TRBV2 and J usage is TRBJ2-5; no reliable D call. This CDR3 has 12 residues. The germline V and J ends were trimmed by 6 bases and 5 bases, with 10 bases remaining between them. Germline V gene sequence: CDR1 SNHLY, CDR2 FYNNEI. The CDR3 DNA reads TGTGCCAGCAGGACGAACAGCGAGACCCAGTACTTC. This gives the protein CASRTNSETQYF.

The chain links TRBV5-1 to TRBJ2-1; TRBD2 aligns across 10 bases. The V gene's germline CDR1 is SGHRS and CDR2 YFSETQ. The length of the CDR3 is 14 residues. V was pared by 5 bases and J by 5 bases, with 4 bases of the junction left unmatched. The chain's CDR3 is CASSTSGTHNEQFF. CDR3 DNA sequence: TGCGCCAGCAGTACTAGCGGGACACACAATGAGCAGTTCTTC.

This chain uses TRBV7-2 with TRBJ1-3; no definite D call. The ends were cut back, 5 bases at V and 4 bases at J, with 9 bases in the middle. The CDR3 spans 13 residues. The germline V gene encodes CDR1 SGHTA and CDR2 FQGNSA. CDR3 in DNA: TGTGCCAGCAGCCTCCAACGCGGAAACACCATATATTTT. Protein product: CASSLQRGNTIYF. Full variable domain (rest looked up from reference TRBV7-2 and TRBJ1-3): GAGVSQSPSNKVTEKGKDVELRCDPISGHTALYWYRQSLGQGLEFLIYFQGNSAPDKSGLPSDRFSAERTGGSVSTLTIQRTQQEDSAVYLCASSLQRGNTIYFGEGSWLTVV.

The chain couples TRBV29-1 to TRBJ2-2; D gene ambiguous. Germline CDR1 and CDR2: SQVTM and ANQGSEA. Trimming removed 4 bases at V and 0 bases at J, with 9 bases between. The CDR3 is 14 residues long. The CDR3: CSVGVSANTGELFF. The CDR3 DNA reads TGCAGCGTTGGTGTCAGCGCGAACACCGGGGAGCTGTTTTTT.

This rearrangement joins TRBV7-9 to TRBJ1-4; 9 positions match TRBD1. The CDR3 has 15 amino acids. Germline CDR1 SEHNR, CDR2 FQNEAQ (reference sequence). The V gene end was trimmed by 5 bases and the J gene end by 3 bases; junction bases not matched to a gene: 4. DNA for the CDR3: TGTGCCAGCAGCGACGACAGGGGGGCTAATGAAAAACTGTTTTTT. Translating it yields CASSDDRGANEKLFF.

This clone was observed a handful of times. J is TRBJ1-2 and V is TRBV18, with 7 bases lining up with TRBD1. The CDR3 has 15 residues. Germline assignment: CDR1 KGHSH and CDR2 LQKENI. The J segment lost 6 bases and the V segment lost 3 bases, leaving 10 bases of the junction unmatched. Here the CDR3 reads CASSPSWDSRDGYTF. CDR3 DNA: TGTGCCAGCTCACCTAGCTGGGACAGTCGGGATGGCTACACCTTC.

This clone appeared a single time. V usage is TRBV19 and J usage is TRBJ1-2; 7 nucleotides agree with TRBD1. Trimming took 2 bases from V and 2 from J; bases not matched to a gene: 8. This CDR3 region has 16 residues. CDR1 and CDR2 from the germline V gene are LNHDA and SQIVND (reference sequence). The DNA of the CDR3 is TGTGCCAGTAGTATAAGACAGGGTCAGGGGAACTATGGCTACACCTTC. It translates to CASSIRQGQGNYGYTF.

The sample holds one count of this clone. The chain joins TRBV24-1 to TRBJ2-1; tentatively, D is TRBD1 (5 bases). Trimming left V 10 bases short and J 5 bases short, with 14 bases between. Germline-derived CDR1 and CDR2 are KGHDR and SFDVKD. The CDR3 consists of 13 residues. CDR3 sequence: CATAQEQNNEQFF. DNA for the CDR3: TGTGCCACGGCACAGGAACAAAACAATGAGCAGTTCTTC.

This chain uses TRBV19 with TRBJ1-3; D is possibly TRBD1 (5 bases). Deletions cut 6 bases from V and 2 bases from J, with 14 bases between. The CDR3 spans 15 residues. CDR1 is LNHDA, CDR2 SQIVND, per germline (reference sequence). CDR3 in amino acids: CASREDSIPGNTIYF. Here the CDR3 DNA reads TGTGCCAGTAGGGAAGACAGTATCCCTGGAAACACCATATATTTT. Full variable domain (missing parts from reference TRBV19 and TRBJ1-3): DGGITQSPKYLFRKEGQNVTLSCEQNLNHDAMYWYRQDPGQGLRLIYYSQIVNDFQKGDIAEGYSVSREKKESFPLTVTSAQKNPTAFYLCASREDSIPGNTIYFGEGSWLTVV.

The rearrangement uses TRBV4-1 and TRBJ2-1; 7 nucleotides match TRBD2. This CDR3 is 17 amino acids long. In germline, CDR1 is MGHRA, CDR2 YSYEKL. J gave up 1 base and V 4 bases, and 10 bases lay outside the gene matches. CDR3 region: CASSPGVTGGSYNEQFF. The DNA of the CDR3 is TGCGCCAGCAGCCCCGGGGTAACGGGAGGATCCTACAATGAGCAGTTCTTC.

As regards this clone: The junction shows a germline mismatch at one end, possibly a read error. The chain combines TRBV7-7 with TRBJ2-7, with no clear D. Germline V lookup: CDR1 SSHAT, CDR2 FNYEAQ (reference sequence). The CDR3 spans 14 residues. CDR3 DNA sequence: TGTGCTAGCAGCTTACGTGGTTCGTTCGACGAGCAGTACTTC. As protein: CASSLRGSFDEQYF.

This sequence joins TRBV4-3 and TRBJ2-7; possibly TRBD1 for D (6 bases). Germline lookup yields CDR1 LGHNA and CDR2 YSLEER. The length of the CDR3 is 14 residues. The V gene lost 3 bases and the J gene lost 7 bases, with 16 bases spanning the gap. CDR3 region: CASSHDGLQGEQYF. CDR3 bases: TGCGCCAGCAGCCACGACGGTCTACAGGGAGAGCAGTACTTC.

V usage is TRBV19 and J usage is TRBJ2-1; tentative D call: TRBD2 (6 bases). This CDR3 is built from 14 residues. Germline-derived CDR1 and CDR2 are LNHDA and SQIVND (reference sequence). The V end was cut by 4 bases, the J end by 5 bases, with 12 bases between. The CDR3 region is CASSSGGTHNEQFF. The CDR3 nucleotides read TGTGCCAGTAGTAGTGGCGGGACTCACAATGAGCAGTTCTTC.

This chain joins TRBV4-1 and TRBJ1-5, with D tentatively TRBD1 (6 bases). CDR3 size: 16 residues. Germline lookup yields CDR1 MGHRA and CDR2 YSYEKL. Deletions cut 2 bases from V and 1 base from J, with 12 bases between. Here the CDR3 reads CASSQRQGSSNQPQHF. The DNA for the CDR3 is TGCGCCAGCAGCCAAAGGCAGGGGTCGAGCAATCAGCCCCAGCATTTT.

J is TRBJ2-5 and V is TRBV6-5, with D unresolved. With 0 bases removed from V and 3 bases from J, the gap between germline ends came to 11 bases. This CDR3 is 15 amino acids long. Germline V lookup: CDR1 MNHEY, CDR2 SVGAGI. Written as DNA, the CDR3 is TGTGCCAGCAGTTACTCGATAGGGTTTGAAGAGACCCAGTACTTC. It yields the protein CASSYSIGFEETQYF.

This clone was recorded only once. V gene TRBV5-1 combines with J gene TRBJ1-6; D is uncertain. Between the trimmed V and J ends, which lost 4 bases and 5 bases, there was a span of 13 bases. The CDR3 runs to 15 residues. From germline, CDR1 is SGHRS and CDR2 YFSETQ. CDR3 DNA: TGCGCCAGCAGCCCCTCAGGTGGTAATAATTCACCCCTCCACTTT. Amino acids: CASSPSGGNNSPLHF.

The chain uses TRBV5-4 and TRBJ1-2; the D gene is possibly TRBD1 (5 bases). CDR3 length equals 14 residues. Germline CDR1 is SGHNT and CDR2 is YYREEE (reference sequence). V was trimmed by 5 bases and J by 2 bases, leaving 13 bases between them. CDR3 sequence reads: CASSLPTENYGYTF. DNA of the CDR3: TGTGCCAGCAGTCTACCGACAGAGAACTATGGCTACACCTTC.

This sequence joins TRBV11-3 and TRBJ2-4; D tentatively fits TRBD1 or TRBD2 (5 bases each). CDR3 length: 13 amino acids. V was trimmed by 4 bases and J by 5 bases, leaving 9 bases between them. Germline V gene lookup returns CDR1 SGHNT and CDR2 YENEEA. For the CDR3, the DNA is TGTGCCAGCAGCTCCCGGGACGAAAACATTCAGTACTTC. Amino acid sequence: CASSSRDENIQYF.